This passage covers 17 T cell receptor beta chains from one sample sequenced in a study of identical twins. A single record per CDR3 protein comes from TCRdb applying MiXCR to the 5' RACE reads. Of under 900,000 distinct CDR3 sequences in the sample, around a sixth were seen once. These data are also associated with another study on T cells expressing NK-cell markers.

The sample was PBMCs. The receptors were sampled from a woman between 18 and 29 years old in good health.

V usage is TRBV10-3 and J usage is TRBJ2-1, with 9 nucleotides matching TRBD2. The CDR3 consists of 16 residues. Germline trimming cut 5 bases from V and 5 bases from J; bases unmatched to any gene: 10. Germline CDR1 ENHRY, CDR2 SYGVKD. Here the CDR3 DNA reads TGTGCCATCAGTCCCTATAGCGGGAGTATAGACAATGAGCAGTTCTTC. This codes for CAISPYSGSIDNEQFF.

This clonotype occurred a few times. CDR3 in DNA: TGCAGTGCTTCCCGACTACCCACCGGGGAGCTGTTTTTT. Residues: CSASRLPTGELFF. V is TRBV20-1 and J is TRBJ2-2, with D possibly TRBD2 on 5 matching bases. This CDR3 spans 13 amino acids. Germline V lookup: CDR1 DFQATT, CDR2 SNEGSKA (reference sequence). Trimming removed 5 bases at V and 4 bases at J, with 11 bases between.

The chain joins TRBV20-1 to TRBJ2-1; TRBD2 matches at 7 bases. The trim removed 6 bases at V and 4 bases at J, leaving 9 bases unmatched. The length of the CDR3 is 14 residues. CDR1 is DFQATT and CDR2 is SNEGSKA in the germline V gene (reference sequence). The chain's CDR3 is CSARLGLTYNEQFF. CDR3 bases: TGCAGTGCCCGCCTGGGACTAACTTACAATGAGCAGTTCTTC.

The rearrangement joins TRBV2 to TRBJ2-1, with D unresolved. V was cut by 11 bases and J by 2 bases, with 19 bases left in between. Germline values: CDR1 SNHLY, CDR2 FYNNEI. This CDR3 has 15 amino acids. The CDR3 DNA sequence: TGTGCCCTACAGCGTGGGCGAGTGCCCTACAATGAGCAGTTCTTC. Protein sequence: CALQRGRVPYNEQFF.

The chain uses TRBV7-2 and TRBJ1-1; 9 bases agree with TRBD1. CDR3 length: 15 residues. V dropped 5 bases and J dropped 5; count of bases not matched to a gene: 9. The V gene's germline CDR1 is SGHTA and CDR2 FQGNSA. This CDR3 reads CASSMDRGAGTEAFF. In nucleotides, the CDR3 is TGTGCCAGCAGCATGGACAGGGGAGCAGGGACTGAAGCTTTCTTT.

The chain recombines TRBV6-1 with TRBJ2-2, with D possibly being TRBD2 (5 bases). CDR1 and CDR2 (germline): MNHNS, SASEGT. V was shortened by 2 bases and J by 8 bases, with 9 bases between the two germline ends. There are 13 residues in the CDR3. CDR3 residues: CASSESRGGELFF. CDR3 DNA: TGTGCCAGCAGTGAATCCAGAGGGGGGGAGCTGTTTTTT.

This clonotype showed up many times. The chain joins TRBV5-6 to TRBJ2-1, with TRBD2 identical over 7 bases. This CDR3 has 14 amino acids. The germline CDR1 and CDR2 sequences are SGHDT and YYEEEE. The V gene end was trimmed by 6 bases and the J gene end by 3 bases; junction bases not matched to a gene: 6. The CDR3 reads CASNFRDYYNEQFF. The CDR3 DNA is TGTGCCAGCAACTTCCGGGACTACTACAATGAGCAGTTCTTC.

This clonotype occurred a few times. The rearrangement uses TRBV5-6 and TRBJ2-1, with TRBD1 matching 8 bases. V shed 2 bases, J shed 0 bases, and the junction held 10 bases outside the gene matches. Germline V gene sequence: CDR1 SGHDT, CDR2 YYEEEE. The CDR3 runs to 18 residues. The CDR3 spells CASSFNPGGRSSYNEQFF. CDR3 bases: TGTGCCAGCAGCTTCAACCCAGGGGGCAGGAGCTCCTACAATGAGCAGTTCTTC.

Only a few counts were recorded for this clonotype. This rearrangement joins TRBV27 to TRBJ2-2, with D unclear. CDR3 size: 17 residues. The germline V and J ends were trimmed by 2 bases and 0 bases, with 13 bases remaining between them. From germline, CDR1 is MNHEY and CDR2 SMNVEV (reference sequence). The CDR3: CASSLERGYANTGELFF. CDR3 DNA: TGTGCCAGCAGTTTAGAACGCGGCTACGCGAACACCGGGGAGCTGTTTTTT.

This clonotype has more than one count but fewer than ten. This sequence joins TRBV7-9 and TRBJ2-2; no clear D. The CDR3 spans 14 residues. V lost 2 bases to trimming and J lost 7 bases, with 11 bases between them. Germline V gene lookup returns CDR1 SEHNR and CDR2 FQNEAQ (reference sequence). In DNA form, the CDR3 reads TGTGCCAGCAGCTTAAATTTACGACACGGGGAGCTGTTTTTT. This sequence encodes CASSLNLRHGELFF.

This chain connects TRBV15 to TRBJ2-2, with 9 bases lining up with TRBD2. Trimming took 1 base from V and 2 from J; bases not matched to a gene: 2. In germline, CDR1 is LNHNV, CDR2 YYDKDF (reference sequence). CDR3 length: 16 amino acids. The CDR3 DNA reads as TGTGCCACCAGCAGAGGACTAGCGGCAAACACCGGGGAGCTGTTTTTT. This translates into CATSRGLAANTGELFF.

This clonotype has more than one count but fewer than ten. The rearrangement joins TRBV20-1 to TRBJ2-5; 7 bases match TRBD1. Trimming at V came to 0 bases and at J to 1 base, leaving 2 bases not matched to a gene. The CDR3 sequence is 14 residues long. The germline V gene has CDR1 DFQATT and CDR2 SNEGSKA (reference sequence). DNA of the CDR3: TGCAGTGCTAGAGATACAGGGGCCCAAGAGACCCAGTACTTC. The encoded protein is CSARDTGAQETQYF.

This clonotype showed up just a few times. The CDR3, as DNA: TGCAGCGTGATGAATCGGGACGGCTACAATGAGCAGTTCTTC. Translating it yields CSVMNRDGYNEQFF. The chain uses TRBV29-1 and TRBJ2-1; D possibly matches TRBD1 or TRBD2 (5 bases each). Germline V gene lookup returns CDR1 SQVTM and CDR2 ANQGSEA. The CDR3 extends over 14 amino acids. Between the trimmed V and J ends, which lost 6 bases and 3 bases, there was a span of 15 bases.

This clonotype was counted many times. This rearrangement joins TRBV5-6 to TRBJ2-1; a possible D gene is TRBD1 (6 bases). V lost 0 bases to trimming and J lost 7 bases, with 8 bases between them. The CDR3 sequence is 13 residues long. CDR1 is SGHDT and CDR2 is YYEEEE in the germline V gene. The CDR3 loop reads CASSLGTANEQFF. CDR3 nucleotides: TGTGCCAGCAGCTTGGGGACAGCGAATGAGCAGTTCTTC.

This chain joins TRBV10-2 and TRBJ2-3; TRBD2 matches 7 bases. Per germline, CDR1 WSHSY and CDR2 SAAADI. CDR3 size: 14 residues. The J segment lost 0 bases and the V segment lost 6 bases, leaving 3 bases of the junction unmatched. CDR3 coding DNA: TGCGCCAGCAGGGGGGGGGACAGCACAGATACGCAGTATTTT. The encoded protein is CASRGGDSTDTQYF.

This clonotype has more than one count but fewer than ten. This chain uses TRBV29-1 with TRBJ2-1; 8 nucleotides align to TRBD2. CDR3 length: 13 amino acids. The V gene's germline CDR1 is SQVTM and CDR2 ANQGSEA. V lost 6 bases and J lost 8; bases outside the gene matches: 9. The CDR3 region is CSVPGLGGYEQFF. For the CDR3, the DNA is TGCAGCGTCCCGGGACTAGGGGGATATGAGCAGTTCTTC.

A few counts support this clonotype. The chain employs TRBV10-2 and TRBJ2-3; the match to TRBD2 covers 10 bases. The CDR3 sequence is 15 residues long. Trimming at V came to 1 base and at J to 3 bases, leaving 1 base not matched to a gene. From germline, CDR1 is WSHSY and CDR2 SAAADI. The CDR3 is CASSEFSGRTDTQYF. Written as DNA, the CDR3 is TGCGCCAGCAGTGAGTTTAGCGGGAGGACAGATACGCAGTATTTT.